This T cell receptor beta chain was documented in a study of technical replicates of blood from a handful of donors. Libraries were prepared by immunoSEQ multiplex PCR; TCRdb keeps only in-frame clonotypes and omits some of them. The sample lists about 94,000 clones, 95% to 97% occurring once. The CDR3 length is 14 residues. The germline CDR1 and CDR2 sequences are ENHRY and SYGVKD. V dropped 3 bases and J dropped 4; count of bases not matched to a gene: 5. The clonotype originates from a human donor in good health. Source material: T cells isolated from PBMCs. This chain links TRBV10-3 with TRBJ1-1; 7 positions agree with TRBD1. CDR3 loop: CAISEGGGFTEAFF. In DNA, the CDR3 is TGTGCCATCAGTGAAGGGGGCGGGTTCACTGAAGCTTTCTTT.